This T cell receptor beta chain stems from a study of radiation and T cells in renal cell carcinoma. Measured with immunoSEQ multiplex PCR; TCRdb has only the in-frame clones, and not every one. The sample lists roughly 120,000 clones, 75% to 85% seen once, with 1.9% in the top ten. Time point given: blood 2 weeks post-SBRT. Treatment described: 15 Gy SBRT to primary tumor, nephrectomy 4 weeks later. The CDR3 has 16 amino acids. Trimming at V came to 4 bases and at J to 4 bases, leaving 8 bases not matched to a gene. Per germline, CDR1 MRHNA and CDR2 SNTAGT. The rearrangement links TRBV6-4 to TRBJ2-1; 9 bases are a match to TRBD1. This material consisted of blood, taken from a patient whose treatment included radiotherapy and nephrectomy. This clonotype originated in a woman in her sixties or seventies with renal cell carcinoma. The CDR3 nucleotides read TGTGCCAGCAGTGGCCCAGGGACAGGGTCTTACAATGAGCAGTTCTTC. Protein: CASSGPGTGSYNEQFF.